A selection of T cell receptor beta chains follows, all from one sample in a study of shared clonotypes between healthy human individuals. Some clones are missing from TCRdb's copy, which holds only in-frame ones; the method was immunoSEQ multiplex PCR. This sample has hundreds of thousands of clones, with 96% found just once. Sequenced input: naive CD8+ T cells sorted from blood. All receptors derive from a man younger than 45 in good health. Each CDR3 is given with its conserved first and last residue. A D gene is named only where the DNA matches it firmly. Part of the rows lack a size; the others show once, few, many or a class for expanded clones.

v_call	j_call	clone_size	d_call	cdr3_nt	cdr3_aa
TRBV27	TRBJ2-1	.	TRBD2	TGTGCCAGCAGTTACGGGACTAGACCTCATGAGCAGTTCTTC	CASSYGTRPHEQFF
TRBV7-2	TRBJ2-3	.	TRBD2	TGTGCCAGCAGCTTTTTCCAGGGAGGGTCAACAGATACGCAGTATTTT	CASSFFQGGSTDTQYF
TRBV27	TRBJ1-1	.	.	TGTGCCAGCATCGACTTGAACACTGAAGCTTTCTTT	CASIDLNTEAFF
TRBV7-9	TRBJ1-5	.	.	TGTGCCACCGGGGACCGAAATCAGCCCCAGCATTTT	CATGDRNQPQHF
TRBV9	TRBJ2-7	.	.	TGTGCCAGCAGCGCGACTAGTGGGCCCTACGAGCAGTACTTC	CASSATSGPYEQYF
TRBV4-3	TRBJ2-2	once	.	TGCGCCAGCAGCCCGGATCGTCAGAGCACCGGGGAGCTGTTTTTT	CASSPDRQSTGELFF
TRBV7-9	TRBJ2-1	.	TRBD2	TGTGCCAGCAGCCGTTCCGGGACTAGCGTGTTCGATGAGCAGTTCTTC	CASSRSGTSVFDEQFF
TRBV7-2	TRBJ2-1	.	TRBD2	TGTGCCAGCACCACCGGACTAGCGCTACCTAATGAGCAGTTCTTC	CASTTGLALPNEQFF
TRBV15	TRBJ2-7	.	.	TGTGCCACCAGCAGAGATAGGGGGAGAACCTACGAGCAGTACTTC	CATSRDRGRTYEQYF
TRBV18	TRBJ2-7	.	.	TGTGCCAGCTCACCTTGGGAGGACGAGCAGTACTTC	CASSPWEDEQYF
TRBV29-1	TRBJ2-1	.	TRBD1	TGCAGCGTCAGGGGGATGAGCGGCCTGGGGTACAATGAGCAGTTCTTC	CSVRGMSGLGYNEQFF
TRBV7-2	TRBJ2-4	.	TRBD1	TGTGCCAGCCGACACAGGGGGCATGACATTCAGTACTTC	CASRHRGHDIQYF
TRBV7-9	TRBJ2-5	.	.	TGTGCCAGCAGCCCTAGGAAGACTAAGTTCCCAGAGACCCAGTACTTC	CASSPRKTKFPETQYF
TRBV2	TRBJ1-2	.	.	TGTGCCACCCGTGGCCAGGGCTATGGCTACACCTTC	CATRGQGYGYTF
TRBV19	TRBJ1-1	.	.	TGTGCCAGTAGTATCTGGGGCTCGAACACTGAAGCTTTCTTT	CASSIWGSNTEAFF
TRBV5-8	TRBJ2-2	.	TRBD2	TGTGCCAGCACTGGGACTAGTGTTCCCGGGGAGCTGTTTTTT	CASTGTSVPGELFF
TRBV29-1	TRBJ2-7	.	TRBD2	TGCAGCGTTACCACGAGCGGGAGAGAAGACTACGAGCAGTACTTC	CSVTTSGREDYEQYF